The present T cell receptor (beta chain) was sequenced within a study of regulatory T cells in long-lasting Graves disease (dated by TCRdb to about 2021). In terms of the full investigation: Persistent Graves' disease was defined as persistently positive TSH receptor autoantibodies together with antithyroid drug treatment for over 5 years. The study was registered as a clinical trial and conducted in China. Peripheral blood TCR sequencing and RNA sequencing compared persistent Graves' disease patients with newly diagnosed Graves' disease patients. In the clinical cohort, patients with persistent Graves' disease had used antithyroid drugs for an average of roughly ten years. A total of 33 samples were covered by TCR sequencing, comprising around 13 persistent and about 20 newly diagnosed Graves' disease patients. Overall results and qualifications from the work: Sequencing and analysis were restricted to the TCR beta chain. The small sample size was acknowledged by the authors as a limitation that may reduce accuracy. Patients with persistent disease shared more public clonotypes (around 2,700) than newly diagnosed patients did (nearly 1,000). Because the primary lesion, thyroid tissue, could not be accessed, the study looked at peripheral blood alone. Lower TCR Shannon entropy and fewer highly expanded clones were observed in persistent Graves' disease patients than in newly diagnosed patients, which suggested clonal expansion. Persistent disease showed preferential use of TRBV28, TRBJ1-2 and TRBJ2-5, whereas newly diagnosed disease favored TRBV20-1 and TRBJ2-1.

Concerning this clonotype: The antigen this receptor binds is unknown. Qualities for individual bases were not recorded, and no much larger clone is one base off.

The CDR3 measures 11 amino acids from cysteine to phenylalanine. Left in the record is the CDR3 DNA by itself, 33 bases read in frame from the first base. At the junction V is shortened by 3 bases and J by 5 bases, with 5 bases in between. CDR1 and CDR2, looked up from the germline V gene, are SGHDT and YYEEEE. The protocol used for the library was multiplex PCR. The sequencer was an Illumina HiSeq 4000. TCR beta libraries were built with iRepertoire HTBI primers and Arm-PCR amplification of CDR3 regions. Before sequencing, the PCR products underwent gel purification. The study's processing was this. A total of 62 TRBV and 14 TRBJ segments were identified across samples and were used for gene usage analysis of CDR3 amino acid clonotypes. COPE and FqMerger were used to merge the filtered high-quality paired reads into contigs. BLAST was used to align contigs to the IMGT TRBV, TRBD and TRBJ reference genes, and CDR3 was defined following IMGT. Clonotypes above 0.1% frequency were classified as highly expanded clones. Shannon entropy served as the measure of repertoire diversity, while the Gini coefficient captured V-J evenness. Public clonotypes were defined as clonotypes shared by more than one individual. TCRdb reanalyzed the raw reads on its own, using fastp at Q25 for trimming and MiXCR for clone calling, and kept in-frame beta chains. Each entry is one CDR3 protein sequence, shown with its most common DNA and genes. What appears here as the V and J calls and clone size reflects TCRdb's work, not the paper's. This sample gives a few hundred thousand distinct CDR3 sequences in total; roughly a quarter of them show up just once. The biggest ten clones account for about 27% of the sample.

The intended sense of this specimen's time point label: persistent/refractory GD, antithyroid drugs over 5 years with positive TRAb. For both TCR sequencing and RNA sequencing, RNA was extracted from PBMCs using TRIzol. The diagnosis of Graves' disease was made according to American Thyroid Association guidelines. The patients came from an endocrinology department in Xi'an, China. Each patient gave approximately 9 milliliters of peripheral blood, collected in an EDTA anticoagulant tube. Ficoll Paque Plus density gradient separation was used to isolate PBMCs, and no further T cell sorting was performed. RNA quality was checked with an Agilent 2100 Bioanalyzer and agarose gel, and concentration with a NanoDrop 2000.

This TCR was recovered from a female donor with Graves disease. This chain joins TRBV5-6 to TRBJ2-5; the D gene is not confidently resolved. Source: peripheral blood mononuclear cells (PBMCs), taken when the disease was refractory, from a patient treated with antithyroid drugs. The CDR3 corresponds to CASSWAETQYF. The DNA is TGTGCCAGCAGCTGGGCGGAGACCCAGTACTTC.